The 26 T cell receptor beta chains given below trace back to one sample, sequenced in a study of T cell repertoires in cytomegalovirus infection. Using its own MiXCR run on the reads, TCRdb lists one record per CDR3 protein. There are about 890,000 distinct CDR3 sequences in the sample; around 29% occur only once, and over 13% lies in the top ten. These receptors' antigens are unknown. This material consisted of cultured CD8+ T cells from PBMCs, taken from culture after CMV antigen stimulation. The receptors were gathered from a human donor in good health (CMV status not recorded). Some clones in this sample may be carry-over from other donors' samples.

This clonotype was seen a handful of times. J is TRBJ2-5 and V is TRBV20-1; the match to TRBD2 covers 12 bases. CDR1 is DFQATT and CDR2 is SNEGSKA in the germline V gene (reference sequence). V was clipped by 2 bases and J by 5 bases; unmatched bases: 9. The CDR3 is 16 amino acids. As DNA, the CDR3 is TGCAGTGCTAGATCGTGGACTAGCGGGGAGGATGAGACCCAGTACTTC. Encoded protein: CSARSWTSGEDETQYF.

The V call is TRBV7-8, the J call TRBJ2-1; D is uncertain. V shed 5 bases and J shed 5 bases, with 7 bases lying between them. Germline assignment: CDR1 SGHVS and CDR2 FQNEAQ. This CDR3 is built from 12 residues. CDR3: CASSQPNNEQFF. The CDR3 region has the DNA TGTGCCAGCAGCCAACCCAACAATGAGCAGTTCTTC. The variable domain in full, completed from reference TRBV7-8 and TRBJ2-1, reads GAGVSQSPRYKVAKRGQDVALRCDPISGHVSLFWYQQALGQGPEFLTYFQNEAQLDKSGLPSDRFFAERPEGSVSTLKIQRTQQEDSAVYLCASSQPNNEQFFGPGTRLTVL.

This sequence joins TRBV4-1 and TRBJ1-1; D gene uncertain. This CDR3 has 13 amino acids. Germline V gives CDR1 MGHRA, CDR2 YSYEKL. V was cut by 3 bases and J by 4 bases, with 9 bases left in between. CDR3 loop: CASSHVHGTEAFF. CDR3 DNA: TGCGCCAGCAGCCACGTACATGGCACTGAAGCTTTCTTT.

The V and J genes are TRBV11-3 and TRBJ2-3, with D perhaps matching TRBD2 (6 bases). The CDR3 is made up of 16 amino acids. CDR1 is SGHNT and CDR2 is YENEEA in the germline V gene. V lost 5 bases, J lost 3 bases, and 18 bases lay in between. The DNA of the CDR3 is TGTGCCAGCAGCACAGGCGACAGAAGCGGGACAGATACGCAGTATTTT. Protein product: CASSTGDRSGTDTQYF.

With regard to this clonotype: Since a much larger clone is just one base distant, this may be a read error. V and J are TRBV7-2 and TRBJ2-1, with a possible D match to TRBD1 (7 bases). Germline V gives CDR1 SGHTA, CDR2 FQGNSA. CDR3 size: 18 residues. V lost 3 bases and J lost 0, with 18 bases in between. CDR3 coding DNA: TGTGCCAGCAGCTTTTTGGAGGGGGCTAGGAGCTCCTACAATGAGCAGTTCTTC. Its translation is CASSFLEGARSSYNEQFF.

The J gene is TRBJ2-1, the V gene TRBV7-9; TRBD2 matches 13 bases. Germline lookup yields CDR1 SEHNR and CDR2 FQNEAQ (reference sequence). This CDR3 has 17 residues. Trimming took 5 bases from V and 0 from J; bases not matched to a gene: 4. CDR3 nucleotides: TGTGCCAGCAGCGGGACTAGCGGGGCGAGCTCCTACAATGAGCAGTTCTTC. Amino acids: CASSGTSGASSYNEQFF.

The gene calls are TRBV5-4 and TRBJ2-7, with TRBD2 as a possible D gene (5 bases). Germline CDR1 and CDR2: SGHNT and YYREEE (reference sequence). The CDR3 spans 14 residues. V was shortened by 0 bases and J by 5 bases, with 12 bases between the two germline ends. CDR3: CASSLERRSDEQYF. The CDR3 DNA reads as TGTGCCAGCAGCTTGGAGCGGAGGAGCGACGAGCAGTACTTC.

The CDR3 region has the DNA TGTGCCAGCAGCTTGGATCGGGCGGACCCAAGCTATGGCTACACCTTC. Protein sequence: CASSLDRADPSYGYTF. This chain uses TRBV5-4 with TRBJ1-2; D is unresolved. The CDR3 covers 16 residues. The V and J ends lost 0 bases and 4 bases respectively, with 16 bases between them. The V gene's germline CDR1 is SGHNT and CDR2 YYREEE (reference sequence).

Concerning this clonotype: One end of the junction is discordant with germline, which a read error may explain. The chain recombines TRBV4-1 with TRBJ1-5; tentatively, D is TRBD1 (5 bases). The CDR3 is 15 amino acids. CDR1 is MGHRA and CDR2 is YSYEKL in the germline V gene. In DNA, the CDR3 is TGTGCCAGCAGCGGGGGGTGGCAACCCAATCAGCCCCAGCATTTT. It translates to CASSGGWQPNQPQHF.

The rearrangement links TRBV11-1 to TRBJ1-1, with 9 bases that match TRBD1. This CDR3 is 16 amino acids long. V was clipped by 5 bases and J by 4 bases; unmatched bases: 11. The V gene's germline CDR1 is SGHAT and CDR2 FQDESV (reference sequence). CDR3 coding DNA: TGTGCCAGCAGCCAAGCCCCGTTGACAGGGGGCACTGAAGCTTTCTTT. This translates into CASSQAPLTGGTEAFF.

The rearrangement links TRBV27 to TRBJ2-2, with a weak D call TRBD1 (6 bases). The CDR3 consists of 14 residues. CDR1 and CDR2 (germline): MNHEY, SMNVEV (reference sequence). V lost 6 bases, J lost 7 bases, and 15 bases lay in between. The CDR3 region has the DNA TGTGCCAGCAGGGAGCAGGGGCGCCACGGGGAGCTGTTTTTT. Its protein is CASREQGRHGELFF.

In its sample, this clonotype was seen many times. Written as DNA, the CDR3 is TGTGCCAGCAGCTTAGTATGGGACAGGGACACTGAAGCTTTCTTT. Protein sequence: CASSLVWDRDTEAFF. The genes are TRBV7-9 and TRBJ1-1; TRBD1 agrees at 9 bases. The V and J ends lost 1 base and 3 bases, in that order; junction bases with no gene match: 3. CDR3 length: 15 residues. The germline V gene encodes CDR1 SEHNR and CDR2 FQNEAQ (reference sequence).

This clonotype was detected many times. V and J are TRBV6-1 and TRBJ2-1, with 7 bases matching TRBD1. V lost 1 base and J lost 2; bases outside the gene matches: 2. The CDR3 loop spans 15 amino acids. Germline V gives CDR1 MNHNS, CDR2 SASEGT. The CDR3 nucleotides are TGTGCCAGCAGTGAAGGACAGGGTACCTACAATGAGCAGTTCTTC. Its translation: CASSEGQGTYNEQFF.

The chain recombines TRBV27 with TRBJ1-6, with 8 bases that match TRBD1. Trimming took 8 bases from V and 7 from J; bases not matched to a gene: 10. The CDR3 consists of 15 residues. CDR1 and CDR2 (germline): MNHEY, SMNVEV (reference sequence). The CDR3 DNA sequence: TGTGCCAGCGGTGTCACAGGGGGATTAAATTCACCCCTCCACTTT. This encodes CASGVTGGLNSPLHF.

CDR3 nucleotide sequence: TGTGCCAGCAGTTACGGACAGGGGGCTCCCACCGGGGAGCTGTTTTTT. As protein: CASSYGQGAPTGELFF. The chain links TRBV6-6 to TRBJ2-2, with 11 bases matching TRBD1. J lost 4 bases, V lost 2 bases, and 3 bases had no gene match. Germline-derived CDR1 and CDR2 are MNHNY and SVGAGI (reference sequence). CDR3 length: 16 amino acids.

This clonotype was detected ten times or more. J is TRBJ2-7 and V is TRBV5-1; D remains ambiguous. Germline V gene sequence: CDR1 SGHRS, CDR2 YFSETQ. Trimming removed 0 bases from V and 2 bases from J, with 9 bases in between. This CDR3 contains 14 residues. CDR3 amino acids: CASSLGDGPYEQYF. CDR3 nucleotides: TGCGCCAGCAGCTTGGGTGACGGCCCCTACGAGCAGTACTTC.

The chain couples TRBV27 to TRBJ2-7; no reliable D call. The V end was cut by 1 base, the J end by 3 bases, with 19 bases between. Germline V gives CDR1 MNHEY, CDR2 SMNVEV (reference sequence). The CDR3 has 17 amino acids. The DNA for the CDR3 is TGTGCCAGCAGTTTATGCCCCCGGTCGAGAGAGATCTACGAGCAGTACGTC. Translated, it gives CASSLCPRSREIYEQYV.

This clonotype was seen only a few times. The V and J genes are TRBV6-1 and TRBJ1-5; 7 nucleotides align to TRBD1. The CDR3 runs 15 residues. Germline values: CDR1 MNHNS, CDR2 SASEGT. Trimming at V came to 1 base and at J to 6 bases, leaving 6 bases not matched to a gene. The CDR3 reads CASSEVEGAGQPQHF. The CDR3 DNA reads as TGTGCCAGCAGTGAAGTAGAGGGGGCGGGTCAGCCCCAGCATTTT.

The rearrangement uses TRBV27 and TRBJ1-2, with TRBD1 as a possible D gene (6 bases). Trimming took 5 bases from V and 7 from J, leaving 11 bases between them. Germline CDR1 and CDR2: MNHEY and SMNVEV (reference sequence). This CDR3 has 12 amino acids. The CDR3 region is CASSPRGSGYTF. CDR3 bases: TGTGCCAGCAGTCCCAGGGGTAGTGGCTACACCTTC.

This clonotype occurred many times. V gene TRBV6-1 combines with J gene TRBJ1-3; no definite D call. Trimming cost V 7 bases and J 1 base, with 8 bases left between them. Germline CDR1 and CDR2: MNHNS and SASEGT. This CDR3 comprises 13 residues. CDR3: CASTPLSGNTIYF. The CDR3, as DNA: TGTGCCAGCACTCCCCTGTCTGGAAACACCATATATTTT.

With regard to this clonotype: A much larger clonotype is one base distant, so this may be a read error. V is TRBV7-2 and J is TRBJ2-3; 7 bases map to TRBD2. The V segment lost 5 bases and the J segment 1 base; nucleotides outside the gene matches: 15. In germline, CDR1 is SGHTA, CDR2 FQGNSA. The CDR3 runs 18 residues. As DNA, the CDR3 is TGTGCCAGCAGCAAAAGGGCTTTAATGGCGGGAGGCACAGATACGCAGTATTTT. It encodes CASSKRALMAGGTDTQYF.

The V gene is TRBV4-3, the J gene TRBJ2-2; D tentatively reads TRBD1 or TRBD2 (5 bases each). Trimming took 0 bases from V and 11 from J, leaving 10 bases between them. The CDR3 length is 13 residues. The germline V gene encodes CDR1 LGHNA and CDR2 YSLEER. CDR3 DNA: TGCGCCAGCAGCCAAGACACCGGGGCCGAGCTGTTTTTT. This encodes CASSQDTGAELFF.

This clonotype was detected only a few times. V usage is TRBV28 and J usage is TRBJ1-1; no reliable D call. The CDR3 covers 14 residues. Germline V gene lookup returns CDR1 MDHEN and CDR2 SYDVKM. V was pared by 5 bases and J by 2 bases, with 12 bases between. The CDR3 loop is CASSLHLSNTEAFF. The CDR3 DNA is TGTGCCAGCAGTCTACACCTCTCTAACACTGAAGCTTTCTTT.

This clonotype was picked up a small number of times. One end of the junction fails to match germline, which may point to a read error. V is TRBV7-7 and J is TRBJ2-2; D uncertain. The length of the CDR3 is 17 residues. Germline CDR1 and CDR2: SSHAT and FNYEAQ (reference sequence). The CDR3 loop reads CASSYSEARASTGELFF. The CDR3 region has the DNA TGTGCTAGCAGCTATTCCGAGGCCCGAGCGAGTACCGGGGAGCTGTTTTTT.

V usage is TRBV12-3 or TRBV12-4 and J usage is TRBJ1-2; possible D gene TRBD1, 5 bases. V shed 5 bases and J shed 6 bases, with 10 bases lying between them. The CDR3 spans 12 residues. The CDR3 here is CASSGGTDGYTF. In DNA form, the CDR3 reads TGTGCCAGCAGTGGGGGAACGGATGGCTACACCTTC.

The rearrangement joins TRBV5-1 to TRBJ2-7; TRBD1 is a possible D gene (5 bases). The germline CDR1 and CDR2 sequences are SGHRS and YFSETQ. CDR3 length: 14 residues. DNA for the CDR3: TGTGCCAGCAGTCTAGGACAAGGACGCTACGAGCAGTACGTC. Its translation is CASSLGQGRYEQYV.